This TCR beta chain was recovered during a study of blood T cell repertoires in COVID-19. Germline CDR1 is SEHNR and CDR2 is FQNEAQ (reference sequence). The V and J ends lost 5 bases and 4 bases, in that order; junction bases with no gene match: 5. The CDR3 spans 14 residues. Using immunoSEQ multiplex PCR, the repertoire was profiled, and TCRdb retains in-frame clones only, with some absent. The sample contains some 170,000 clones, roughly 80% of which appear only once. J is TRBJ1-1 and V is TRBV7-9; 9 bases agree with TRBD1. Sequencing was carried out using peripheral blood. This clonotype originated in a middle-aged woman with COVID-19, enrolled during active disease. CDR3 nucleotides: TGTGCCAGCAGCACACCGGGACAGGGCACTGAAGCTTTCTTT. It yields the protein CASSTPGQGTEAFF.